This is a list of T cell receptor beta chains from one sample in a study of T-cell reconstitution after alpha-beta-depleted transplantation in children. TCRdb independently ran MiXCR on the PCR reads; one entry per CDR3 protein. The sample consists of 450,000 to 600,000 distinct CDR3 sequences, roughly 33% of them appearing once. Sequences were derived from PBMCs from the stem cell graft donor, sampled from the stem cell graft. The receptors here all came from a human donor who donated a stem cell graft to a child with aplastic anemia. The CDR3 runs from the conserved cysteine through the conserved F or W. D genes are given only for firm matches. The size field is filled for only some rows; it gives once, few, many or a size class.

v_call	j_call	clone_size	d_call	cdr3_aa	cdr3_nt
TRBV20-1	TRBJ2-5	NA	NA	CSARVPASRETQYF	TGCAGTGCTAGAGTCCCGGCCTCCAGGGAGACCCAGTACTTC
TRBV12-3/TRBV12-4	TRBJ1-2	NA	NA	CASSFQGYGYTF	TGTGCCAGCAGTTTCCAGGGCTATGGCTACACCTTC
TRBV28	TRBJ2-4	few	NA	CASSAGQAKNIQYF	TGTGCCAGCAGTGCGGGACAGGCCAAAAACATTCAGTACTTC
TRBV20-1	TRBJ2-4	NA	NA	CSARDRWGRSKNIQYF	TGCAGTGCTAGAGATCGTTGGGGGAGGTCCAAAAACATTCAGTACTTC
TRBV5-4	TRBJ2-7	NA	TRBD2	CASSYGGTDKSTRQYF	TGTGCCAGCAGCTACGGGGGGACCGATAAGTCTACGAGACAGTACTTC
TRBV6-5	TRBJ2-5	few	NA	CASNPGSGLQETQYF	TGTGCCAGCAACCCTGGTAGCGGCTTACAAGAGACCCAGTACTTC
TRBV29-1	TRBJ1-4	few	NA	CSVALDHSTNEKLFF	TGCAGCGTTGCGTTGGACCATTCAACTAATGAAAAACTGTTTTTT
TRBV12-3/TRBV12-4	TRBJ2-2	NA	NA	CASSTGWMGNTGELFF	TGTGCCAGCAGTACCGGGTGGATGGGGAACACCGGGGAGCTGTTTTTT
TRBV5-6	TRBJ2-7	NA	TRBD2	CASSSIAGWDYEQYF	TGTGCCAGCAGCTCGATAGCGGGTTGGGACTACGAGCAGTACTTC
TRBV29-1	TRBJ1-1	many	NA	CSTWDPNTEAFF	TGCAGCACTTGGGACCCCAACACTGAAGCTTTCTTT
TRBV12-3/TRBV12-4	TRBJ2-2	NA	TRBD2	CASSSAGGANTGELFF	TGTGCCAGCAGTTCAGCGGGAGGGGCGAACACCGGGGAGCTGTTTTTT
TRBV5-4	TRBJ2-6	NA	TRBD1	CASSPGQGGSGANVLTF	TGTGCCAGCAGCCCGGGACAGGGAGGATCTGGGGCCAACGTCCTGACTTTC
TRBV21-1	TRBJ1-5	NA	NA	CASSKAGDPNQPQHF	TGTGCCAGCAGCAAAGCCGGGGACCCCAATCAGCCCCAGCATTTT
TRBV5-1	TRBJ2-1	NA	TRBD2	CASSLQLAGSGNEQFF	TGCGCCAGCAGCTTGCAACTAGCGGGATCGGGCAATGAGCAGTTCTTC
TRBV20-1	TRBJ2-6	few	NA	CSARLHDPTGLGSGANVLTF	TGCAGTGCTAGACTTCACGACCCGACAGGTCTGGGCTCTGGGGCCAACGTCCTGACTTTC
TRBV7-9	TRBJ2-4	NA	NA	CASSLVGTYIQYF	TGTGCCAGCAGCTTAGTGGGGACCTACATTCAGTACTTC
TRBV7-3	TRBJ2-2	NA	TRBD1	CASSPTAQTGAGELFF	TGTGCCAGCAGCCCCACCGCCCAGACAGGGGCCGGGGAGCTGTTTTTT
TRBV20-1	TRBJ1-1	NA	TRBD1	CSAWTGRKTEAFF	TGCAGTGCCTGGACAGGGAGAAAAACTGAAGCTTTCTTT
TRBV7-9	TRBJ2-1	NA	TRBD1	CASSPGTGAGEQFF	TGTGCCAGCAGCCCCGGGACAGGGGCCGGTGAGCAGTTCTTC
TRBV5-1	TRBJ1-4	NA	NA	CASRKIANEKLFF	TGCGCCAGCAGGAAGATCGCTAATGAAAAACTGTTTTTT
TRBV29-1	TRBJ2-1	NA	TRBD2	CSVDLLAGSYNEQFF	TGCAGCGTTGACCTACTAGCGGGATCCTACAATGAGCAGTTCTTC
TRBV15	TRBJ2-1	NA	TRBD2	CATSRDLTSGRYYNEQFF	TGTGCCACCAGCAGAGATCTGACTAGCGGGAGGTACTACAATGAGCAGTTCTTC
TRBV29-1	TRBJ2-1	few	NA	CSVYGALGHNEQFF	TGCAGCGTTTACGGGGCACTTGGCCACAATGAGCAGTTCTTC
TRBV4-3	TRBJ2-3	few	TRBD2	CASSQGLTSGTTDTQYF	TGCGCCAGCAGCCAAGGGCTCACTAGCGGGACTACAGATACGCAGTATTTT
TRBV7-2	TRBJ2-5	few	NA	CASSLVASAQETQYF	TGTGCCAGCAGCTTAGTGGCTAGCGCCCAAGAGACCCAGTACTTC
TRBV6-2/TRBV6-3	TRBJ2-7	NA	NA	CASSYSLTGDYEQYF	TGTGCCAGCAGTTACTCCTTGACAGGTGATTACGAGCAGTACTTC
TRBV30	TRBJ1-1	NA	TRBD1	CAWSAAGTGIGTEAFF	TGTGCCTGGAGTGCCGCCGGGACAGGGATTGGTACTGAAGCTTTCTTT
TRBV5-5	TRBJ2-3	NA	TRBD1	CASSLKTGKLRTDTQYF	TGTGCCAGCAGCTTAAAGACAGGGAAGCTTCGGACAGATACGCAGTATTTT
TRBV19	TRBJ1-1	NA	TRBD1	CASSKGTGGAGGTEAFF	TGTGCCAGTAGTAAAGGGACAGGGGGCGCCGGGGGCACTGAAGCTTTCTTT
TRBV4-2	TRBJ2-1	NA	TRBD2	CASSQVTGTNRNEQFF	TGTGCCAGCAGCCAAGTAACCGGGACTAACAGGAATGAGCAGTTCTTC
TRBV15	TRBJ1-1	few	TRBD1	CATSIPDRANTEAFF	TGTGCCACCAGCATCCCCGACAGGGCGAACACTGAAGCTTTCTTT
TRBV12-3/TRBV12-4	TRBJ1-5	NA	NA	CASTFDSFNQPQHF	TGTGCCAGCACCTTCGACAGCTTCAATCAGCCCCAGCATTTT
TRBV5-1	TRBJ2-1	few	TRBD2	CASSWREVAGESGEQFF	TGCGCCAGCAGCTGGCGTGAGGTAGCGGGAGAATCTGGTGAGCAGTTCTTC
TRBV28	TRBJ1-5	few	TRBD1	CASSWLGQSNQPQHF	TGTGCCAGCAGTTGGTTGGGACAGAGCAATCAGCCCCAGCATTTT
TRBV7-9	TRBJ2-2	NA	NA	CASSMPPGRGIGELFF	TGTGCCAGCAGCATGCCACCGGGACGCGGGATCGGGGAGCTGTTTTTT
TRBV27	TRBJ1-4	few	TRBD1	CASSFLDRVDEKLFF	TGTGCCAGCAGTTTCCTGGACAGGGTTGATGAAAAACTGTTTTTT
TRBV5-1	TRBJ2-2	once	NA	CASSWTAGHSNTGELFF	TGCGCCAGCAGCTGGACTGCGGGCCATTCGAACACCGGGGAGCTGTTTTTT
TRBV12-3/TRBV12-4	TRBJ1-1	many	TRBD1	CASRTGYTEAFF	TGTGCCAGCCGGACAGGGTACACTGAAGCTTTCTTT
TRBV5-5	TRBJ1-1	NA	NA	CASSQMRGGPRPPEAFF	TGTGCCAGCAGCCAGATGCGTGGGGGCCCGCGTCCCCCTGAAGCTTTCTTT
TRBV6-5	TRBJ1-1	few	NA	CASSWADTRGEAFF	TGTGCCAGCAGTTGGGCAGACACGAGGGGTGAAGCTTTCTTT
TRBV7-9	TRBJ1-5	few	TRBD1	CASSLSGQGNQPQHF	TGTGCCAGCAGCTTATCGGGACAGGGCAATCAGCCCCAGCATTTT
TRBV6-1	TRBJ2-7	NA	TRBD2	CASSPRTSGIYEQYF	TGTGCCAGCAGTCCCCGGACTAGCGGGATCTACGAGCAGTACTTC
TRBV6-5	TRBJ2-3	NA	NA	CASSYSPGRTDTQYF	TGTGCCAGCAGTTACTCGCCCGGCCGCACAGATACGCAGTATTTT
TRBV12-5	TRBJ2-3	few	NA	CASGLNRGPSTDTQYF	TGTGCTAGTGGTTTGAACCGAGGCCCTAGCACAGATACGCAGTATTTT
TRBV6-2/TRBV6-3	TRBJ1-5	NA	NA	CASSYTGKEPQHF	TGTGCCAGCAGTTACACAGGGAAGGAGCCCCAGCATTTT
TRBV3-1	TRBJ2-1	NA	TRBD2	CASSLAGLAAYNEQFF	TGTGCCAGCAGCCTGGCCGGACTAGCGGCTTACAATGAGCAGTTCTTC
TRBV29-1	TRBJ1-2	once	TRBD1	CSVDRGRLGGYTF	TGCAGCGTGGACAGGGGGCGATTAGGAGGCTACACCTTC
TRBV29-1	TRBJ1-4	few	TRBD1	CSVEGTGTANEKLFF	TGCAGCGTTGAAGGGACCGGGACAGCGAATGAAAAACTGTTTTTT
TRBV3-1	TRBJ2-6	NA	NA	CASSQEYSGDRLANVLTF	TGTGCCAGCAGCCAAGAATATTCGGGGGACCGTCTCGCCAACGTCCTGACTTTC
TRBV12-3/TRBV12-4	TRBJ1-5	NA	NA	CASTISTVEGNQPQHF	TGTGCCAGCACCATCTCGACCGTAGAAGGCAATCAGCCCCAGCATTTT